A single sample gave rise to the 29 T cell receptor beta chains below, sequenced in a study of blood T cell repertoires in COVID-19. TCRdb's copy holds only in-frame clones and misses some; the assay was immunoSEQ multiplex PCR. This table has fewer than 350,000 clones, over 75% appearing once. The specimen was peripheral blood. The receptors here all came from a woman in her twenties or thirties with COVID-19, enrolled during active disease.

The chain links TRBV6-4 to TRBJ2-3; 12 bases are shared with TRBD2. This CDR3 spans 17 amino acids. V gave up 0 bases and J gave up 5 bases; unmatched junction bases: 6. Looked up from germline, CDR1 is MRHNA and CDR2 is SNTAGT. The DNA for the CDR3 is TGTGCCAGCAGTGACTCGACCCTAGCGGGAGGGGGAGATACGCAGTATTTT. Its protein is CASSDSTLAGGGDTQYF.

Only one count was recorded for this clone. The chain is built from TRBV30 and TRBJ1-1; TRBD1 agrees at 7 bases. Trimming took 0 bases from V and 8 from J; bases not matched to a gene: 9. The CDR3 covers 14 residues. Germline CDR1 and CDR2: GTSNPN and SVGIG (reference sequence). The CDR3 sequence is CAWSVGQGVHEAFF. CDR3 in DNA: TGTGCCTGGAGTGTGGGGCAGGGGGTTCACGAAGCTTTCTTT.

For the CDR3, the DNA is TGTGCCAGCAGCTCGGACACTCAGCCCCAGCATTTT. Amino acids: CASSSDTQPQHF. V is TRBV5-4 and J is TRBJ1-5, with D perhaps matching TRBD1 (5 bases). V was cut by 3 bases and J by 6 bases, with 7 bases left in between. The CDR3 loop spans 12 amino acids. Germline CDR1 is SGHNT and CDR2 is YYREEE (reference sequence).

This rearrangement joins TRBV30 to TRBJ2-1; a possible D gene is TRBD2 (6 bases). Germline V gives CDR1 GTSNPN, CDR2 SVGIG (reference sequence). The CDR3 is 14 amino acids. V was clipped by 1 base and J by 9 bases, with 16 bases between them. The CDR3 here is CAWSGGLDKSEQFF. As DNA, the CDR3 is TGTGCCTGGAGTGGGGGACTGGATAAGAGTGAGCAGTTCTTC.

The chain combines TRBV27 with TRBJ2-4; TRBD1 agrees at 9 bases. The V gene end was trimmed by 6 bases and the J gene end by 9 bases; junction bases not matched to a gene: 9. The germline V gene has CDR1 MNHEY and CDR2 SMNVEV (reference sequence). This CDR3 region has 14 residues. DNA for the CDR3: TGTGCCAGCAGCCCCGGACAGGGGATGGGCATTCAGTACTTC. Protein sequence: CASSPGQGMGIQYF.

The chain has TRBV7-3 and TRBJ2-5; TRBD1 is a possible D gene (6 bases). The length of the CDR3 is 13 residues. In germline, CDR1 is SGHTA, CDR2 FQGTGA. V dropped 5 bases and J dropped 5 bases, with 12 bases sitting between them. CDR3 in amino acids: CASSPGAGETQYF. CDR3 coding DNA: TGTGCCAGCAGCCCAGGGGCCGGGGAGACCCAGTACTTC. Full variable domain (missing parts from reference TRBV7-3 and TRBJ2-5): GAGVSQTPSNKVTEKGKYVELRCDPISGHTALYWYRQSLGQGPEFLIYFQGTGAADDSGLPNDRFFAVRPEGSVSTLKIQRTERGDSAVYLCASSPGAGETQYFGPGTRLLVL.

The J gene is TRBJ1-1, the V gene TRBV28; TRBD1 matches 7 bases. The CDR3 loop spans 12 amino acids. Germline V gene sequence: CDR1 MDHEN, CDR2 SYDVKM. Losses at the gene ends were 9 bases for V and 4 bases for J; bases not matched to a gene: 5. CDR3 residues: CASRTGSTEAFF. The CDR3 DNA sequence: TGTGCCAGTCGGACAGGAAGCACTGAAGCTTTCTTT.

The chain recombines TRBV30 with TRBJ1-3; D gene uncertain. The CDR3 extends over 11 amino acids. V gave up 3 bases and J gave up 7 bases, with 7 bases separating them. The germline V gene has CDR1 GTSNPN and CDR2 SVGIG (reference sequence). The CDR3 here is CAWSAGNTIYF. CDR3 DNA: TGTGCCTGGAGCGCGGGCAACACCATATATTTT.

The rearrangement joins TRBV10-2 to TRBJ2-7, with 7 nucleotides matching TRBD1. The CDR3 runs to 16 residues. Germline V CDR1 and CDR2: WSHSY, SAAADI. The J segment lost 2 bases and the V segment lost 1 base, leaving 8 bases of the junction unmatched. The CDR3 DNA is TGCGCCAGCAGTGAGTTGAAGTGGGACAGCCCCTACGAGCAGTACTTC. Its translation: CASSELKWDSPYEQYF.

V usage is TRBV19 and J usage is TRBJ2-2, with 8 bases lining up with TRBD1. The CDR3 contains 16 residues. J was trimmed by 1 base and V by 5 bases; bases with no gene match: 6. The germline V gene has CDR1 LNHDA and CDR2 SQIVND (reference sequence). In DNA form, the CDR3 reads TGTGCCAGTAGTCCTCGGACAGGGAAGAACACCGGGGAGCTGTTTTTT. Encoded protein: CASSPRTGKNTGELFF.

The chain couples TRBV5-1 to TRBJ2-7; a possible D gene is TRBD1 (5 bases). CDR1 SGHRS and CDR2 YFSETQ come from the germline V gene. Trimming shortened V by 4 bases and J by 2 bases, and 13 bases separated the two germline ends. This CDR3 has 14 amino acids. CDR3 residues: CASSMDTGTYEQYF. The CDR3 DNA is TGCGCCAGCAGCATGGACACGGGTACCTACGAGCAGTACTTC.

V gene TRBV28 combines with J gene TRBJ2-7, with D perhaps matching TRBD2 (5 bases). The germline V and J ends were trimmed by 5 bases and 4 bases, with 15 bases remaining between them. CDR3 length equals 14 residues. The germline V gene encodes CDR1 MDHEN and CDR2 SYDVKM. The CDR3 spells CASSPDSGRYEQYF. The CDR3 DNA sequence: TGTGCCAGCAGTCCGGACTCGGGCCGGTACGAGCAGTACTTC.

This clone has just a few counts. V gene TRBV30 combines with J gene TRBJ1-5; D is perhaps TRBD1 (5 bases). Deletions cut 2 bases from V and 6 bases from J, with 11 bases between. The CDR3 covers 13 residues. The germline gives CDR1 GTSNPN, CDR2 SVGIG (reference sequence). The CDR3 coding sequence is TGTGCCTGGAGTCTAGGGGTCTCTCAGCCCCAGCATTTT. Protein sequence: CAWSLGVSQPQHF.

The rearrangement uses TRBV10-3 and TRBJ2-7, with no clear D. There are 16 residues in the CDR3. V was clipped by 0 bases and J by 3 bases, with 15 bases between them. The V gene's germline CDR1 is ENHRY and CDR2 SYGVKD. The CDR3 bases are TGTGCCATCAGTGAGTCCGACGGCGTCAACTACTACGAGCAGTACTTC. It is translated as CAISESDGVNYYEQYF.

The chain is built from TRBV7-2 and TRBJ2-3; D is undetermined. Trimming cost V 4 bases and J 0 bases, with 2 bases left between them. CDR1 is SGHTA and CDR2 is FQGNSA in the germline V gene. The CDR3 is 12 residues long. DNA for the CDR3: TGTGCCAGCAGCTCAAGCACAGATACGCAGTATTTT. Its translation: CASSSSTDTQYF.

The chain couples TRBV5-1 to TRBJ2-1, with 8 bases that match TRBD2. Germline V CDR1 and CDR2: SGHRS, YFSETQ. CDR3 length: 19 amino acids. The V segment lost 5 bases and the J segment 6 bases; nucleotides outside the gene matches: 22. CDR3 residues: CASSRTSLAGGSNRNEQFF. The CDR3 nucleotides read TGCGCCAGCAGTCGAACTTCGTTGGCGGGAGGCTCAAATCGCAATGAGCAGTTCTTC.

The rearrangement uses TRBV29-1 and TRBJ2-1; no firm D call. CDR3 length equals 17 residues. Germline CDR1 SQVTM, CDR2 ANQGSEA. V lost 6 bases and J 5 bases, leaving 26 bases between the germline ends. CDR3 sequence (DNA): TGCAGCGTCCTGGGCGCCTTCAAAATGTTATTAAACAATGAGCAGTTCTTC. The encoded protein is CSVLGAFKMLLNNEQFF.

This chain uses TRBV28 with TRBJ2-7, with D possibly being TRBD1 (5 bases). The CDR3 is 13 amino acids. V lost 4 bases, J lost 2 bases, and 9 bases lay in between. The germline gives CDR1 MDHEN, CDR2 SYDVKM. Here the CDR3 DNA reads TGTGCCAGCAGTTCGACAGCCACCTACGAGCAGTACTTC. It codes for CASSSTATYEQYF.

The genes are TRBV30 and TRBJ2-7; TRBD2 aligns across 11 bases. Germline-derived CDR1 and CDR2 are GTSNPN and SVGIG (reference sequence). V shed 2 bases, J shed 3 bases, and the junction held 3 bases outside the gene matches. This CDR3 contains 14 residues. The CDR3 loop reads CAWSPGTSGYEQYF. The CDR3 DNA sequence: TGTGCCTGGAGTCCCGGGACTAGCGGCTACGAGCAGTACTTC.

This clone was seen a handful of times. The gene calls are TRBV24-1 and TRBJ2-5; 10 positions agree with TRBD2. Germline V gene data show CDR1 as KGHDR and CDR2 as SFDVKD. Trimming removed 6 bases from V and 2 bases from J; junction bases left unmatched: 5. The CDR3 is made up of 15 amino acids. CDR3 sequence: CATSTSGTLQETQYF. CDR3 sequence (DNA): TGTGCCACCAGTACTAGCGGGACCTTGCAAGAGACCCAGTACTTC.

The sample holds a few counts of this clone. The genes are TRBV7-3 and TRBJ2-2, with a weak D call TRBD1 (6 bases). Germline V lookup: CDR1 SGHTA, CDR2 FQGTGA. CDR3 size: 15 residues. V was shortened by 5 bases and J by 1 base, with 11 bases between the two germline ends. The chain's CDR3 is CASSPGTLNTGELFF. The CDR3, as DNA: TGTGCCAGCAGCCCTGGGACACTGAACACCGGGGAGCTGTTTTTT.

V is TRBV6-4 and J is TRBJ2-7; maybe TRBD1 (8 bases). V was pared by 7 bases and J by 3 bases, with 16 bases between. From germline, CDR1 is MRHNA and CDR2 SNTAGT. This CDR3 spans 14 amino acids. The CDR3 bases are TGTGCCAGCAAGGAGGACAGGGACTACTACGAGCAGTACTTC. It specifies CASKEDRDYYEQYF.

The chain is built from TRBV2 and TRBJ2-5; 9 nucleotides match TRBD2. This CDR3 contains 15 residues. Germline V gene lookup returns CDR1 SNHLY and CDR2 FYNNEI. V was pared by 6 bases and J by 2 bases, with 7 bases of the junction left unmatched. The CDR3 coding sequence is TGTGCCAGCAGCCCCTTTAGCGGGAGTCAAGAGACCCAGTACTTC. Protein: CASSPFSGSQETQYF.

The chain employs TRBV6-5 and TRBJ1-2; D may be TRBD1 (6 bases). Trimming stripped 10 bases from V and 2 bases from J, with 17 bases between. Germline lookup yields CDR1 MNHEY and CDR2 SVGAGI. The CDR3 consists of 14 residues. As DNA, the CDR3 is TGTGCCATCCGACCGGGACATGCCAACTATGGCTACACCTTC. It codes for CAIRPGHANYGYTF.

The chain joins TRBV2 to TRBJ2-5; the D gene is possibly TRBD1 (5 bases). The CDR3 totals 14 residues. Trimming cost V 4 bases and J 5 bases, with 14 bases left between them. Germline CDR1 reads SNHLY; CDR2 reads FYNNEI. CDR3 DNA sequence: TGTGCCAGCAGTGTGCAGGGCCAAGGCGAGACCCAGTACTTC. It yields the protein CASSVQGQGETQYF.

This chain uses TRBV30 with TRBJ1-2; D remains unclear. CDR1 and CDR2 from the germline V gene are GTSNPN and SVGIG (reference sequence). The germline V and J ends were trimmed by 0 bases and 4 bases, with 3 bases remaining between them. This CDR3 contains 11 residues. The CDR3 DNA follows: TGTGCCTGGAGTGTACTCTATGGCTACACCTTC. It encodes CAWSVLYGYTF.

V usage is TRBV19 and J usage is TRBJ1-2; D is ambiguous. The CDR3 totals 16 residues. The V gene lost 1 base and the J gene lost 4 bases, with 16 bases spanning the gap. Germline CDR1 and CDR2: LNHDA and SQIVND (reference sequence). In nucleotides, the CDR3 is TGTGCCAGTAGTATAGCCCGCCGGCAGCGGGGCTATGGCTACACCTTC. Protein product: CASSIARRQRGYGYTF.

The chain has TRBV15 and TRBJ2-2; TRBD2 matches 9 bases. This CDR3 is built from 15 residues. The germline CDR1 and CDR2 sequences are LNHNV and YYDKDF (reference sequence). V shed 5 bases and J 5 bases; nucleotides not matched to a gene: 6. CDR3 sequence reads: CATSSPSGMTGELFF. The CDR3 bases are TGTGCCACCAGCTCTCCTAGCGGGATGACCGGGGAGCTGTTTTTT.

V gene TRBV7-9 combines with J gene TRBJ1-3; D perhaps matches TRBD1 (6 bases). This CDR3 is built from 17 residues. The germline CDR1 and CDR2 sequences are SEHNR and FQNEAQ (reference sequence). V lost 6 bases and J lost 2, with 20 bases in between. The CDR3 protein is CASSLPAGTKPGNTIYF. Written as DNA, the CDR3 is TGTGCCAGCAGTCTCCCCGCCGGGACAAAGCCTGGAAACACCATATATTTT.